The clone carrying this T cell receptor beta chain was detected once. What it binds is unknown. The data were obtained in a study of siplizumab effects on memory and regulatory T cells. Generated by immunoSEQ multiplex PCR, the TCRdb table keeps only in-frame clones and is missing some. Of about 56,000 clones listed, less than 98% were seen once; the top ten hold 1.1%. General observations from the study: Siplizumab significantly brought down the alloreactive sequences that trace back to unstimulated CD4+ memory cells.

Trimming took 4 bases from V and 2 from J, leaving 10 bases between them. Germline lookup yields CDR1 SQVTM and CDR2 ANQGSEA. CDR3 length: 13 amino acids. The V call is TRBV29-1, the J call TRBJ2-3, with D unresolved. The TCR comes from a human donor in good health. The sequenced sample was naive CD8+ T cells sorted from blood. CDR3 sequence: CSVVIAITDTQYF. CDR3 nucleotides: TGCAGCGTTGTCATCGCTATCACAGATACGCAGTATTTT.